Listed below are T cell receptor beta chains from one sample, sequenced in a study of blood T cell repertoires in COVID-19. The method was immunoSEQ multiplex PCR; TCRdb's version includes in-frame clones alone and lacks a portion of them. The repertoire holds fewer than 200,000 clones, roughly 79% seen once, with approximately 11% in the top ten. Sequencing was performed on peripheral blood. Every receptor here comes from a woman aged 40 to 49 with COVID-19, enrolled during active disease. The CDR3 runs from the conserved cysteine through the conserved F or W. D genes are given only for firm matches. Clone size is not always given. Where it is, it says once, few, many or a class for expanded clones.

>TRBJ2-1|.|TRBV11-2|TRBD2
TGTGCCAGCCGACGCGGGGGCAATGAGCAGTTCTTC
CASRRGGNEQFF
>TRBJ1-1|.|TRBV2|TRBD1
TGTGCCAGCGGCTTAGGACAGGTACAAGCTTTCTTT
CASGLGQVQAFF
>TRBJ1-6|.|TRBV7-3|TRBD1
TGTGCCAGCAGCCCACAGGGGGCCGGGTATAATTCACCCCTCCACTTT
CASSPQGAGYNSPLHF
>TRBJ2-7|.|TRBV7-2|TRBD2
TGTGCCAGCAGCAGAGAAGGACTAGCGGGAGGGCCCTACGAGCAGTACTTC
CASSREGLAGGPYEQYF
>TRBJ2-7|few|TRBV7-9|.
TGTGCCAGCAGCTTAGGTTCAGGGAGGTTGTTCCACGAGCAGTACTTC
CASSLGSGRLFHEQYF
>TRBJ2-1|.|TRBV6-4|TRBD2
TGTGCCAGCAGTCCGGGACTAGCCGTGGGTGAGCAGTTCTTC
CASSPGLAVGEQFF
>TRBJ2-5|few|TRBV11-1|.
TGTGCCAGCAGCCCCCGGGGAGGTGGCTTACAAAAGACCCAGTACTTC
CASSPRGGGLQKTQYF
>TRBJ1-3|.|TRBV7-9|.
TGTGCCAGCAGCTCACCGGGACACGACTTCTCTGGAAACACCATATATTTT
CASSSPGHDFSGNTIYF
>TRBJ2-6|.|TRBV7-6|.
TGTGCCAGCAGCCCCTTGGTTTCCGGGAGCTCTGGGGCCAACGTCCTGACTTTC
CASSPLVSGSSGANVLTF
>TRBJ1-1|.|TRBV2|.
TGTGCCAGCAGACTTATGAACACTGAAGCTTTCTTT
CASRLMNTEAFF
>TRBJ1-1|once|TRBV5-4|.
TGTGCCAGCAGCTTGAGGGGGGGAACTGAAGCTTTCTTT
CASSLRGGTEAFF
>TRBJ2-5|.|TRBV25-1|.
TGTGCCAGCAGTGAATATGACGGCACTGAGGTTGAGACCCAGTACTTC
CASSEYDGTEVETQYF
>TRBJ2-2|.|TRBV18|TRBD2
TGTGCCAGCTCACCATTCCGCGGGGGGAACACCGGGGAGCTGTTTTTT
CASSPFRGGNTGELFF
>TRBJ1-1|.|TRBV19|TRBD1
TGTGCCAGCCAGTCAGGGGGGAACACTGAAGCTTTCTTT
CASQSGGNTEAFF
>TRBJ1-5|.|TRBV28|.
TGTGCCAGCATCTCCATCAGGGTACATCAGCCCCAGCATTTT
CASISIRVHQPQHF
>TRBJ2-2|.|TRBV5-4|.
TGTGCCAGCAGCTGGGGGCAGCGGGGGAACACCGGGGAGCTGTTTTTT
CASSWGQRGNTGELFF
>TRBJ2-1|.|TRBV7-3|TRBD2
TGTGCCAGCGGGACTAGCGGGAGACATGAGCAGTTCTTC
CASGTSGRHEQFF
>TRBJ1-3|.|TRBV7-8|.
TGTGCCAGCAGCTTGCGGGCCCCCTCTGGAAACACCATATATTTT
CASSLRAPSGNTIYF
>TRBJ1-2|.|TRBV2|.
TGTGCCAGCAGGATGATTGGACAGTTTTACACCTTC
CASRMIGQFYTF
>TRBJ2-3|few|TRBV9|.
TGTGCCAGCAGCGCGCAGGCCCCAGATACGCAGTATTTT
CASSAQAPDTQYF
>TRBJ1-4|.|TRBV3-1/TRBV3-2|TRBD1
TGTGCCAGCAGCGAACGAGGGGACAGGGGTAATGAAAAACTGTTTTTT
CASSERGDRGNEKLFF
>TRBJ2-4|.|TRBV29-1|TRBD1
TGCAGACGGGACAGGGCTTGTTTTTTGGTACACATTCAGTACTTC
CRRDRACFLVHIQYF
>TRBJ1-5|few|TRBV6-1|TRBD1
TGTGCCAGCAGTGAATCAGGGGGGCGTCAGCCCCAGCATTTT
CASSESGGRQPQHF
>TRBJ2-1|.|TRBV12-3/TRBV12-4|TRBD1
TGTGCCAGCAGTTTCCAGACAGGGGATGAGCAGTTCTTC
CASSFQTGDEQFF
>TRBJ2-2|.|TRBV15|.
TGTGCCACCAGAGCGAATAGCGGTACCGGGGAGCTGTTTTTT
CATRANSGTGELFF
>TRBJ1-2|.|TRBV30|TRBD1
TGTGCCTGGAGTGGATTAACAGGGGTTGGCTACACCTTC
CAWSGLTGVGYTF
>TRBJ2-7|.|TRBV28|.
TGTGCCAGCAGGATACAAGGACAGCGCTCCTACGAGCAGTACTTC
CASRIQGQRSYEQYF
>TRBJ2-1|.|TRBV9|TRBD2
TGTGCCAGCAGCGTCTCTAGCGGGAGGGGAGGGGAGCAGTTCTTC
CASSVSSGRGGEQFF
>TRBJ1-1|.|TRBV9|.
TGTGCCAGCAGTCGCAGTGGGAACACTGAAGCTTTCTTT
CASSRSGNTEAFF
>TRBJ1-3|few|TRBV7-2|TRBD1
TGTGCCAGCAGCTCCCGACTCGGGGGGGGACAGTCAGGAAACACCATATATTTT
CASSSRLGGGQSGNTIYF
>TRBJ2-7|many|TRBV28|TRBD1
TGTGCCAGCGGGCAACAGGGGCCAGCCTACGAGCAGTACTTC
CASGQQGPAYEQYF
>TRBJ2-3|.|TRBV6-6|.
TGTGCCAGCAGTTACGACAGTCGAGATACGCAGTATTTT
CASSYDSRDTQYF
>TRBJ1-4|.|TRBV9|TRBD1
TGTGCCAGCAGCGGGGGACAGGGGGCAGGGGACGGTGAAAAACTGTTTTTT
CASSGGQGAGDGEKLFF
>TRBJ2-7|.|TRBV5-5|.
TGTGCCAGCAGCCTAGGGGGAGAACCCCACGAGCAGTACTTC
CASSLGGEPHEQYF
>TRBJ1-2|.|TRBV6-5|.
TGTGCCAGCAGGACAGCTAACTATGGCTACACCTTC
CASRTANYGYTF
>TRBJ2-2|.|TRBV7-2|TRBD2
TGTGCCAGCAGTCACGGACTAGCCGGGGAGCTGTTTTTT
CASSHGLAGELFF
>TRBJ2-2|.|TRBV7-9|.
TGTGCCAGCAGCTTGGGGACAACAACCGGGGAGCTGTTTTTT
CASSLGTTTGELFF
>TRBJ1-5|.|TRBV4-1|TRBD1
TGCGCCAGCAGCCGACAGGGGGGCAATCAGCCCCAGCATTTT
CASSRQGGNQPQHF
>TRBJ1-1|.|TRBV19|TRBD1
TGTGCCAGTAGTATCAGCAGGGGGCATGCCTCGGACACTGAAGCTTTCTTT
CASSISRGHASDTEAFF
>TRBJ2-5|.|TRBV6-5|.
TGTGCCAGCAGGGAGCCAGGGGAAGAGACCCAGTACTTC
CASREPGEETQYF
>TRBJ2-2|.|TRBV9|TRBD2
TGTGCCAGCAGCGAAGGACTAGCGGGGGTCACCGGGGAGCTGTTTTTT
CASSEGLAGVTGELFF
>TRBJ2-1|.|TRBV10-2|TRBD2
TGCGCCAGCACCGGGACTAGCGGAGACAATGAGCAGTTCTTC
CASTGTSGDNEQFF
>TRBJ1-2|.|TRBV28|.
TGTGCCAGCACCCCCTCACGGAACTATGGCTACACCTTC
CASTPSRNYGYTF
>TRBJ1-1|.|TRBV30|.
TGTGCCTGGAATCCGGGGAACACTGAAGCTTTCTTT
CAWNPGNTEAFF
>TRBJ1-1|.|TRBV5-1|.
TGCGCCAGCAGCTTAAGGCAGGAGAACACTGAAGCTTTCTTT
CASSLRQENTEAFF
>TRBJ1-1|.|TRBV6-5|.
TGTGCCAGCATTCGGGACACTATGAACACTGAAGCTTTCTTT
CASIRDTMNTEAFF
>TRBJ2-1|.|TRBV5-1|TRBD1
TGCGCCAGCAGTCCTACGGGACAGGCTAACAATGAGCAGTTCTTC
CASSPTGQANNEQFF
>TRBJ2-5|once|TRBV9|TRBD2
TGTGCCAGCAGCGTAGGAGGGACTAGCACGCGCAGCGGGGAGACCCAGTACTTC
CASSVGGTSTRSGETQYF
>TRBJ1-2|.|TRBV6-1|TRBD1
TGTGCCAGCAGTGAATCGGGGCAGACAGGGGCGCCCGGAACCTTC
CASSESGQTGAPGTF
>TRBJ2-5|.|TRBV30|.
TGTGCCTGGATGCGAGCGGCCCAAGAGACCCAGTACTTC
CAWMRAAQETQYF